This T cell receptor (beta chain) is from a study of lymphopenia after photon versus proton radiotherapy. The CDR3 runs to 16 residues. The germline CDR1 and CDR2 sequences are SGHRS and YFSETQ. V trimming: 7 bases; J trimming: 5 bases; junction bases outside the gene matches: 10. Profiled with immunoSEQ multiplex PCR; TCRdb holds only in-frame clones, not every one. The data contain roughly 41,000 clones, about 83% of them singletons. The V gene is TRBV5-1, the J gene TRBJ2-5; 14 bases agree with TRBD2. The sample was peripheral blood, taken from a patient treated with photon-based radiotherapy. The source is a middle-aged man with gastric cancer. CDR3 in amino acids: CASQGGLAGGGETQYF. In DNA, the CDR3 is TGCGCCAGCCAGGGCGGACTAGCGGGAGGTGGGGAGACCCAGTACTTC.